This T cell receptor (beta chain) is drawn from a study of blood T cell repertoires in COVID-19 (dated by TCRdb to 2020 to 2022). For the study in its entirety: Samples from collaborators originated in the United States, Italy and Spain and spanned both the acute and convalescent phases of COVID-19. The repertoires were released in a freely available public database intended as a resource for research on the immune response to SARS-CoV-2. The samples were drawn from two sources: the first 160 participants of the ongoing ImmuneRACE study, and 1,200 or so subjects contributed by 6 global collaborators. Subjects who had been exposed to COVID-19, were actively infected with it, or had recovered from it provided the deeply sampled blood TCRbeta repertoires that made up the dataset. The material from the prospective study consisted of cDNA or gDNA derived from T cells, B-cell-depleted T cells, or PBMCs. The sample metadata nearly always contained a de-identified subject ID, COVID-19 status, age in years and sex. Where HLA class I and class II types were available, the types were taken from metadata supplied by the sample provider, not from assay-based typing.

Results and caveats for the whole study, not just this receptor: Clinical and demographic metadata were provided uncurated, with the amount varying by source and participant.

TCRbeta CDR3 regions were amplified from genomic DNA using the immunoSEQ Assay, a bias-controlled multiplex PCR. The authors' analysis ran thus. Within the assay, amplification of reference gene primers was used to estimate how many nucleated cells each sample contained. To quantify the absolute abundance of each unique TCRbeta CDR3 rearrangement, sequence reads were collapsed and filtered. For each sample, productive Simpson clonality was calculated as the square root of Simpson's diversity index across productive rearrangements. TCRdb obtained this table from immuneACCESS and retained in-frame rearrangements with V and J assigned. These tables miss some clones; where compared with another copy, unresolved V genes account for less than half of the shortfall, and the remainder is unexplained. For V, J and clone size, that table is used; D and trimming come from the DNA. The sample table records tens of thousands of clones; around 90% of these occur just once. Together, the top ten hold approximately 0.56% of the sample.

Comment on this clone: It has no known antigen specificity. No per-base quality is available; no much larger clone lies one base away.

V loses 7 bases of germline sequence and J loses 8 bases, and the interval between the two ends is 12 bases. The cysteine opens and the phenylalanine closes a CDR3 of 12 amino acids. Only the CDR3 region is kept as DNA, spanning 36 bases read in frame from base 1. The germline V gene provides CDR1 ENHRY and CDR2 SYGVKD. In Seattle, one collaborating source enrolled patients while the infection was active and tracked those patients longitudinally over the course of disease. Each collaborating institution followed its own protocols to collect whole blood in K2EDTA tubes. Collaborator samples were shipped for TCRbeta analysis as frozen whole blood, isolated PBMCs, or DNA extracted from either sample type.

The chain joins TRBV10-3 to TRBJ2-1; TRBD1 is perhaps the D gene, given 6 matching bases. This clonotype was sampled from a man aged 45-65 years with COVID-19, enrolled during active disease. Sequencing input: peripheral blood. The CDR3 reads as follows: CAITGAGDEQFF. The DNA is TGTGCCATCACCGGGGCAGGGGATGAGCAGTTCTTC.